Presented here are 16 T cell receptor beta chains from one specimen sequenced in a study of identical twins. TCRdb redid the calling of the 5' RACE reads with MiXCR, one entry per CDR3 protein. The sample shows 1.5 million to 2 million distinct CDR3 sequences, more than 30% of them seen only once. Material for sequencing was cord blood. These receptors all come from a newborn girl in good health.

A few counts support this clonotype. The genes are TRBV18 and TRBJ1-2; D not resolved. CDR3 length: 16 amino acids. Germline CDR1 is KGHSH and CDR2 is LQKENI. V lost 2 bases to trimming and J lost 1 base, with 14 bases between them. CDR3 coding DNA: TGTGCCAGCTCACCAATAAGAGGAGGGCTTAACTATGGCTACACCTTC. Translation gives CASSPIRGGLNYGYTF.

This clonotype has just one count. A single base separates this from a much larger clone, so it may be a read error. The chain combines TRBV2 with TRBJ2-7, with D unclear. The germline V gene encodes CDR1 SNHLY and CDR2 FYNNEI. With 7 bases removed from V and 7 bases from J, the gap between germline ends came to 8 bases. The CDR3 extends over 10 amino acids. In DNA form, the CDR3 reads TGTGCCAGCACAAACAATGAGCAGTACTTC. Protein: CASTNNEQYF. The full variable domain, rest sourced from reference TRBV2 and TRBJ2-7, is EPEVTQTPSHQVTQMGQEVILRCVPISNHLYFYWYRQILGQKVEFLVSFYNNEISEKSEIFDDQFSVERPDGSNFTLKIRSTKLEDSAMYFCASTNNEQYFGPGTRLTVT.

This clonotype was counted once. The chain's CDR3 is CASSVGARGNTIYF. In nucleotides, the CDR3 is TGCGCCAGCAGTGTGGGGGCGCGGGGAAACACCATATATTTT. The chain employs TRBV10-2 and TRBJ1-3, with D maybe TRBD1 (6 bases). Germline CDR1 and CDR2: WSHSY and SAAADI. The V gene lost 4 bases and the J gene lost 4 bases, with 11 bases spanning the gap. The CDR3 totals 14 residues.

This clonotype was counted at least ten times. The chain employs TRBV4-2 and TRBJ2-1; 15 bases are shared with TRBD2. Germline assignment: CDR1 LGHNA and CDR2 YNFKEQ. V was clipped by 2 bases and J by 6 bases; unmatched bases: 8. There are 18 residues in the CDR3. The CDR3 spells CASSQTGLAGGPFNEQFF. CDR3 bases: TGTGCCAGCAGCCAAACGGGACTAGCGGGGGGACCTTTCAATGAGCAGTTCTTC.

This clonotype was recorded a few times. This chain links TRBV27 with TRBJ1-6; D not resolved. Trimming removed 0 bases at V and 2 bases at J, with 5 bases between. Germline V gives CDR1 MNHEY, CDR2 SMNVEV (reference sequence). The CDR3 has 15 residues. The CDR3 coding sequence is TGTGCCAGCAGTTTATCTAACACCTATAATTCACCCCTCCACTTT. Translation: CASSLSNTYNSPLHF.

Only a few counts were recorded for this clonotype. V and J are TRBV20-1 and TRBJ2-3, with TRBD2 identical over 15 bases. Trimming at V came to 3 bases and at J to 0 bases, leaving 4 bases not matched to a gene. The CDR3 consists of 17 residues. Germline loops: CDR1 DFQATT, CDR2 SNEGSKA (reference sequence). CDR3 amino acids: CSARGTSGRPSTDTQYF. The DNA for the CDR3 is TGCAGTGCTAGGGGGACTAGCGGGAGGCCGAGCACAGATACGCAGTATTTT.

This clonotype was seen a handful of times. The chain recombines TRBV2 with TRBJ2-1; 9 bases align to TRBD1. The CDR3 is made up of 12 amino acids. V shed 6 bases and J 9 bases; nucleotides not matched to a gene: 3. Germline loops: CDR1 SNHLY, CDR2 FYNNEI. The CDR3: CASSHRGPEQFF. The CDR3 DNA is TGTGCCAGCAGCCACAGGGGGCCTGAGCAGTTCTTC.

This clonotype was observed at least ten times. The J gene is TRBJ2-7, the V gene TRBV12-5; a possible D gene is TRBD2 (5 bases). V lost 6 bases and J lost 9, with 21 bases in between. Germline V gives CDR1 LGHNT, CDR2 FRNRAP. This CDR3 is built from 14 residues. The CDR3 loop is CASGPYKDLSVQYF. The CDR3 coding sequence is TGTGCTAGTGGACCCTACAAGGACCTTAGCGTGCAGTACTTC.

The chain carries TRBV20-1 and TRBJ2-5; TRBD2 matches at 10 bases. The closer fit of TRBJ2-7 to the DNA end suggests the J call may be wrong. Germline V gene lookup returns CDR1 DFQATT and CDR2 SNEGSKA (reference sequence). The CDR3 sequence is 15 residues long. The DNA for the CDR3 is TGCAGTGCACGTAGTAGCGGGAGGCTCTCCTACGAGCAGTACTTC. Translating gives CSARSSGRLSYEQYF.

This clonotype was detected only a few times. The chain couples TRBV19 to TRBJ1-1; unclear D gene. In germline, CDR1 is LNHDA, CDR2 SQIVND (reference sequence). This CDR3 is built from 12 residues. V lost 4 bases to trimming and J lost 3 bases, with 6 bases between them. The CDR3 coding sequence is TGTGCCAGTAGTAGGAGGTACACTGAAGCTTTCTTT. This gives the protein CASSRRYTEAFF.

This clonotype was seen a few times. The CDR3: CASSFPRTSGGYNEQFF. The CDR3 region has the DNA TGTGCCAGCAGTTTCCCCCGGACTAGCGGGGGCTACAATGAGCAGTTCTTC. The chain joins TRBV12-3 or TRBV12-4 to TRBJ2-1; 13 nucleotides line up with TRBD2. This CDR3 has 17 amino acids. V dropped 3 bases and J dropped 3; count of bases not matched to a gene: 5.

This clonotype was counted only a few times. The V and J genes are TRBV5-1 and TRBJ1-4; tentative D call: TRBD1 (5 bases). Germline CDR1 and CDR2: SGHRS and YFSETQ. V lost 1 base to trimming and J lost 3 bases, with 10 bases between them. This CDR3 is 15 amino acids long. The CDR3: CASSLNGHSNEKLFF. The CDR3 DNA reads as TGCGCCAGCAGCTTGAACGGACACTCTAATGAAAAACTGTTTTTT. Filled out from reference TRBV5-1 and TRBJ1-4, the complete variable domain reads KAGVTQTPRYLIKTRGQQVTLSCSPISGHRSVSWYQQTPGQGLQFLFEYFSETQRNKGNFPGRFSGRQFSNSRSEMNVSTLELGDSALYLCASSLNGHSNEKLFFGSGTQLSVL.

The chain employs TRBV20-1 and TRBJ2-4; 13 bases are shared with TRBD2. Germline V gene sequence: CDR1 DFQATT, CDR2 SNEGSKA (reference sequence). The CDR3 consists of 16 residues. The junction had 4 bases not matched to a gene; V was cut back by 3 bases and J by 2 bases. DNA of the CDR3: TGCAGTGCTAGCGGACTAGCGGGAGTATCCAAAAACATTCAGTACTTC. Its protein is CSASGLAGVSKNIQYF.

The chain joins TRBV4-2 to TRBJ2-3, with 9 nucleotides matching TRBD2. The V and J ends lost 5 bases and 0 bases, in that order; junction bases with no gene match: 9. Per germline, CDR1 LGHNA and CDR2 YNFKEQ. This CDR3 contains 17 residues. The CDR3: CASSGAGGPYSTDTQYF. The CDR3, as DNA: TGTGCCAGCAGCGGGGCGGGAGGGCCTTATAGCACAGATACGCAGTATTTT.

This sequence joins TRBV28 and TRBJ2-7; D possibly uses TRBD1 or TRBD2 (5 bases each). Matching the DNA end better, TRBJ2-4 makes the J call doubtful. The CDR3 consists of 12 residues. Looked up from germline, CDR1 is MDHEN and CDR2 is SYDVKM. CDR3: CASSSQGHIQYF. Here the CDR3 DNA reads TGTGCCAGCAGTTCCCAGGGACACATTCAGTACTTC.

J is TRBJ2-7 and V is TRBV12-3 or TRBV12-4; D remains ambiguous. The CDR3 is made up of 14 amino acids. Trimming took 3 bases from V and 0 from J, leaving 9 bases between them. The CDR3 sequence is CASSLYSSSYEQYF. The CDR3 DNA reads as TGTGCCAGCAGTTTGTACTCGAGCTCCTACGAGCAGTACTTC.